The 23 T cell receptor beta chains presented below share a single source sample, sequenced in a study of vaccination and CD4 T cells after COVID-19. The sample's treatment: approximately 11-day PBMC culture with coronavirus spike peptide pools or control peptides (ViraFEST assay). The Oncomine TCR Beta short-read assay sequenced DNA from cultured CD4+ T cells. Each CDR3 protein gets one entry after TCRdb re-called the PCR reads with MiXCR. This table holds roughly 15,000 distinct CDR3 sequences, roughly 50% found once. These receptors' targets are unknown. Input material: CD4+ T cells from blood, cultured in vitro. These receptors were taken from a human donor who had recovered from COVID-19.

V is TRBV4-2 and J is TRBJ2-2; TRBD1 might be the D (7 bases). Germline CDR1 is LGHNA and CDR2 is YNFKEQ. The CDR3 contains 16 residues. The V end lost 3 bases, the J end lost 4 bases, and 15 bases lay between the germline ends. DNA of the CDR3: TGTGCCAGCAGCCATCAGGGGGGCCGGGGCACCGGGGAGCTGTTTTTT. Residues: CASSHQGGRGTGELFF.

The chain joins TRBV5-4 to TRBJ1-6; D gene unclear. The CDR3 covers 16 residues. Trimming removed 9 bases from V and 0 bases from J, with 16 bases in between. In germline, CDR1 is SGHNT, CDR2 YYREEE (reference sequence). DNA for the CDR3: TGTGCCACCTCCCTCGGCAGGAGCTCCTATAATTCACCCCTCCACTTT. It yields the protein CATSLGRSSYNSPLHF.

The chain employs TRBV28 and TRBJ1-2; possible D gene TRBD1, 5 bases. The CDR3 loop spans 14 amino acids. V lost 6 bases to trimming and J lost 2 bases, with 13 bases between them. Looked up from germline, CDR1 is MDHEN and CDR2 is SYDVKM. CDR3 region: CASRTGTANYGYTF. Here the CDR3 DNA reads TGTGCCAGCAGGACCGGGACCGCCAACTATGGCTACACCTTC.

A remark on this clonotype: The junction differs from germline at one of its ends, possibly a read error. The J gene is TRBJ1-2, the V gene TRBV7-3; 8 nucleotides line up with TRBD1. The CDR3 has 15 residues. The germline V gene encodes CDR1 SGHTA and CDR2 FQGTGA. DNA for the CDR3: TGTGCCAGCAGCATAACAGGGGGTGCCAGCTATGGCTACACCTTC. It encodes CASSITGGASYGYTF.

The V and J genes are TRBV20-1 and TRBJ1-5; a weak D match, TRBD1 (6 bases). Germline V CDR1 and CDR2: DFQATT, SNEGSKA (reference sequence). The CDR3 has 14 amino acids. The V gene lost 6 bases and the J gene lost 2 bases, with 14 bases spanning the gap. CDR3 protein: CSAGKQGGNQPQHF. In DNA form, the CDR3 reads TGCAGTGCGGGGAAACAGGGTGGCAATCAGCCCCAGCATTTT.

V is TRBV7-9 and J is TRBJ2-2, with D tentatively TRBD1 (6 bases). Trimming removed 2 bases from V and 5 bases from J, with 15 bases in between. CDR1 and CDR2 from the germline V gene are SEHNR and FQNEAQ (reference sequence). The CDR3 totals 16 residues. This chain's CDR3 is CASSLRDTDLTGELFF. The CDR3, as DNA: TGTGCCAGCAGCTTAAGGGACACCGATTTGACCGGGGAGCTGTTTTTT.

The J gene is TRBJ2-4, the V gene TRBV12-3 or TRBV12-4; D gene uncertain. The length of the CDR3 is 17 residues. Between the trimmed V and J ends, which lost 2 bases and 0 bases, there was a span of 14 bases. The CDR3 reads CASSLWGSGLAKNIQYF. The CDR3 bases are TGTGCCAGCAGTTTATGGGGTAGTGGGCTAGCCAAAAACATTCAGTACTTC.

The rearrangement joins TRBV6-5 to TRBJ1-2; 8 positions agree with TRBD1. CDR3 length: 13 amino acids. V lost 4 bases, J lost 6 bases, and 4 bases stayed unmatched. The V gene's germline CDR1 is MNHEY and CDR2 SVGAGI. CDR3 bases: TGTGCCAGCAGTTTACAGGGGGAACATGGCTACACCTTC. Its protein product is CASSLQGEHGYTF.

In its sample, this clonotype ranks as medium-sized (0.01 to 0.1%). This chain uses TRBV6-1 with TRBJ1-5, with a weak D call TRBD1 (5 bases). The CDR3 totals 12 residues. In germline, CDR1 is MNHNS, CDR2 SASEGT. V was cut by 5 bases and J by 6 bases, with 8 bases left in between. The CDR3 spells CASSLDSQPQHF. CDR3 nucleotide sequence: TGTGCCAGCAGTCTCGACAGTCAGCCCCAGCATTTT.

The chain couples TRBV28 to TRBJ2-5, with TRBD2 as a possible D gene (5 bases). V shed 5 bases and J shed 1 base, with 8 bases lying between them. The CDR3 sequence is 13 residues long. Germline V lookup: CDR1 MDHEN, CDR2 SYDVKM. The CDR3: CASSPTSQETQYF. The CDR3 bases are TGTGCCAGCAGTCCTACTAGCCAAGAGACCCAGTACTTC.

This clonotype was seen a handful of times. This chain joins TRBV6-1 and TRBJ2-1, with D maybe TRBD2 (6 bases). Trimming took off 6 bases at V and 1 base at J, with 10 bases between the two ends. The germline gives CDR1 MNHNS, CDR2 SASEGT. This CDR3 is built from 14 residues. CDR3 nucleotides: TGTGCCAGCAGCTGGGAGGCGTCCTACAATGAGCAGTTCTTC. Translated, it gives CASSWEASYNEQFF.

This clonotype was detected only once. This chain joins TRBV6-5 and TRBJ1-6, with 8 bases aligning to TRBD1. The CDR3 is made up of 16 amino acids. From germline, CDR1 is MNHEY and CDR2 SVGAGI. Unmatched junction bases numbered 7, after V lost 3 bases and J lost 6 bases. CDR3 protein: CASSYSLTGANSPLHF. CDR3 bases: TGTGCCAGCAGTTATAGTCTGACAGGGGCTAATTCACCCCTCCACTTT.

The gene calls are TRBV7-8 and TRBJ1-5, with D possibly being TRBD1 (5 bases). Germline V gene lookup returns CDR1 SGHVS and CDR2 FQNEAQ. Trimming took off 6 bases at V and 1 base at J, with 10 bases between the two ends. This CDR3 has 14 amino acids. CDR3 region: CASRLGASNQPQHF. As DNA, the CDR3 is TGTGCCAGCAGACTCGGGGCCAGCAATCAGCCCCAGCATTTT.

Only a few counts were recorded for this clonotype. The chain carries TRBV15 and TRBJ2-1; 9 bases align to TRBD2. Germline CDR1 LNHNV, CDR2 YYDKDF (reference sequence). The CDR3 contains 17 residues. With 3 bases clipped from V and 6 bases from J, the junction kept 12 bases outside the gene matches. CDR3 nucleotides: TGTGCCACCAGCAGGATGGGTAGCGGGGGCCTCGGCAATGAGCAGTTCTTC. This sequence encodes CATSRMGSGGLGNEQFF.

This clonotype was seen a single time. V is TRBV2 and J is TRBJ2-7; 7 positions agree with TRBD2. V gave up 6 bases and J gave up 5 bases; unmatched junction bases: 13. Germline CDR1 reads SNHLY; CDR2 reads FYNNEI. This CDR3 contains 15 residues. This chain's CDR3 is CASRSFGGGPDEQYF. DNA of the CDR3: TGTGCCAGCAGATCTTTCGGGGGAGGGCCGGACGAGCAGTACTTC.

V usage is TRBV7-9 and J usage is TRBJ1-5; the D gene is possibly TRBD1 (6 bases). Trimming pared 1 base from V and 6 bases from J, leaving 10 bases between. Germline V gene sequence: CDR1 SEHNR, CDR2 FQNEAQ (reference sequence). The CDR3 is 14 amino acids. The CDR3: CASSLEGQIQPQHF. As DNA, the CDR3 is TGTGCCAGCAGCTTAGAAGGACAGATTCAGCCCCAGCATTTT. The full variable domain, with the rest looked up from reference TRBV7-9 and TRBJ1-5, is DTGVSQNPRHKITKRGQNVTFRCDPISEHNRLYWYRQTLGQGPEFLTYFQNEAQLEKSRLLSDRFSAERPKGSFSTLEIQRTEQGDSAMYLCASSLEGQIQPQHFGDGTRLSIL.

This clonotype was picked up a small number of times. CDR3 bases: TGTGCCAGCAGTATCCGAACGCCGCCCGGAGAATACTTC. Its protein product is CASSIRTPPGEYF. This chain links TRBV27 with TRBJ2-7, with D hard to call. V dropped 5 bases and J dropped 13 bases, with 21 bases sitting between them. The CDR3 is made up of 13 amino acids. Germline V CDR1 and CDR2: MNHEY, SMNVEV (reference sequence).

This clonotype is labeled as medium-sized (0.01 to 0.1%). This chain uses TRBV7-2 with TRBJ1-2; weak D call: TRBD1 (5 bases). The CDR3 is made up of 15 amino acids. Between the trimmed V and J ends, which lost 5 bases and 5 bases, there was a span of 18 bases. The germline gives CDR1 SGHTA, CDR2 FQGNSA. CDR3 in amino acids: CASSPLQGGPYGYTF. CDR3 DNA: TGTGCCAGCAGCCCCCTCCAGGGCGGGCCATATGGCTACACCTTC.

The J gene is TRBJ2-6, the V gene TRBV28; 9 bases match TRBD1. The trim removed 6 bases at V and 0 bases at J, leaving 18 bases unmatched. Germline CDR1 and CDR2: MDHEN and SYDVKM. The CDR3 runs 21 residues. CDR3 residues: CASSSVVGRDRAPSGANVLTF. The CDR3 DNA follows: TGTGCCAGCAGCTCAGTGGTAGGGCGGGACAGGGCCCCCTCTGGGGCCAACGTCCTGACTTTC.

This chain connects TRBV20-1 to TRBJ1-2, with D perhaps TRBD1 (6 bases). CDR3 length: 13 amino acids. V lost 2 bases and J lost 2, with 9 bases in between. Per germline, CDR1 DFQATT and CDR2 SNEGSKA (reference sequence). The CDR3 DNA reads TGCAGTGCTAGAAACACAGGGAACTATGGCTACACCTTC. Protein: CSARNTGNYGYTF.

This clonotype was counted only a few times. This chain uses TRBV7-2 with TRBJ1-1; D remains ambiguous. The CDR3 sequence is 16 residues long. V gave up 0 bases and J gave up 1 base, with 12 bases separating them. Germline CDR1 reads SGHTA; CDR2 reads FQGNSA. CDR3 in amino acids: CASSLASSGGNTEAFF. The DNA of the CDR3 is TGTGCCAGCAGCTTAGCCAGTTCGGGAGGGAACACTGAAGCTTTCTTT.

The chain employs TRBV7-8 and TRBJ1-5; the D is unclear. Germline CDR1 is SGHVS and CDR2 is FQNEAQ. Between the trimmed V and J ends, which lost 6 bases and 1 base, there was a span of 16 bases. The CDR3 consists of 16 residues. CDR3 nucleotides: TGTGCCAGCAGTCAAGGGCGGCATATGAGCAATCAGCCCCAGCATTTT. It is translated as CASSQGRHMSNQPQHF.

This clonotype has a handful of counts. This chain joins TRBV2 and TRBJ1-2, with D possibly being TRBD1 (6 bases). V was clipped by 6 bases and J by 4 bases, with 9 bases between them. The germline CDR1 and CDR2 sequences are SNHLY and FYNNEI. The CDR3 is 12 amino acids. The chain's CDR3 is CASRRDTYGYTF. The CDR3 DNA is TGTGCCAGCAGAAGGGACACCTATGGCTACACCTTC.